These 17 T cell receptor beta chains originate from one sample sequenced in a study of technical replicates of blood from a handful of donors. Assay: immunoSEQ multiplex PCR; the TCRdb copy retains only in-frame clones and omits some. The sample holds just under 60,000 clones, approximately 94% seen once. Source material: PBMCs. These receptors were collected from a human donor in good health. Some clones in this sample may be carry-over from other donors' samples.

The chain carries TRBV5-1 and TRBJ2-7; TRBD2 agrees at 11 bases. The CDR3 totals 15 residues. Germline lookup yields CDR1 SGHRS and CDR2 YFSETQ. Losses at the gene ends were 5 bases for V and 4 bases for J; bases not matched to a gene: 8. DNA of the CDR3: TGCGCCAGCAGTCCACTAGCGGGAGTCTCGTACGAGCAGTACTTC. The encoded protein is CASSPLAGVSYEQYF.

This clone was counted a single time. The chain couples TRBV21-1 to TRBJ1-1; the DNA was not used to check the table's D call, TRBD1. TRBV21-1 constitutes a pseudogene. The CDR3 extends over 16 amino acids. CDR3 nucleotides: TGTGCCAGCAGCTTCCGGGACAGGGGAAGGAACACTGAAGCTTTCTTT. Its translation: CASSFRDRGRNTEAFF.

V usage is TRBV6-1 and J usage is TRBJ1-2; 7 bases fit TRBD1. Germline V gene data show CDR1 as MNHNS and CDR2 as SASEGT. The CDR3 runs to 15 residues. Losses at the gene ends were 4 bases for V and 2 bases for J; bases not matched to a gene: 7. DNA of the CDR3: TGTGCCAGCAGTGTCGGGACAGCTGACAACTATGGCTACACCTTC. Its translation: CASSVGTADNYGYTF.

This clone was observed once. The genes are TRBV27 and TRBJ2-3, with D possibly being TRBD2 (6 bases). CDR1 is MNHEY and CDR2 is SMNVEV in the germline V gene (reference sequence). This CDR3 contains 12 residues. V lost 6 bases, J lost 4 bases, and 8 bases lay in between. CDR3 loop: CASRGLADTQYF. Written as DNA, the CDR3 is TGTGCCAGCAGGGGACTGGCAGATACGCAGTATTTT.

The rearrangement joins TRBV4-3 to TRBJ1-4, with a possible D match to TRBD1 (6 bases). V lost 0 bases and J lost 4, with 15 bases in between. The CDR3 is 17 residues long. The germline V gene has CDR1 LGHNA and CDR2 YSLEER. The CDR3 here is CASSQDQQGGVNEKLFF. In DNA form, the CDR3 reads TGCGCCAGCAGCCAAGATCAACAGGGAGGGGTTAATGAAAAACTGTTTTTT.

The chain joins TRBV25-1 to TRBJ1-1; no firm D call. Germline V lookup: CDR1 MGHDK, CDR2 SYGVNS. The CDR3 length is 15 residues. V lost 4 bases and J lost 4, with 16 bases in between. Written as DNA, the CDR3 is TGTGCCAGCAGTGCCTGGATCGTTGGAGGCACTGAAGCTTTCTTT. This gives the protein CASSAWIVGGTEAFF.

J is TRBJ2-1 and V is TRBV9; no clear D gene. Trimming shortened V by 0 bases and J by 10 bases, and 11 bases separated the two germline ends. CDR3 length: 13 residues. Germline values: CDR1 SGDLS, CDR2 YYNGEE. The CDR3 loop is CASSVDRSREQFF. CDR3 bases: TGTGCCAGCAGCGTAGACCGGTCTCGCGAGCAGTTCTTC.

This chain's CDR3 is CASSRTGSNVLTF. The DNA of the CDR3 is TGTGCCAGCAGCAGGACAGGGTCCAACGTCCTGACTTTC. The chain couples TRBV5-4 to TRBJ2-6, with 8 nucleotides matching TRBD1. With V trimmed by 4 bases and J by 8 bases, 2 bases remained unmatched. Germline CDR1 reads SGHNT; CDR2 reads YYREEE (reference sequence). CDR3 size: 13 residues.

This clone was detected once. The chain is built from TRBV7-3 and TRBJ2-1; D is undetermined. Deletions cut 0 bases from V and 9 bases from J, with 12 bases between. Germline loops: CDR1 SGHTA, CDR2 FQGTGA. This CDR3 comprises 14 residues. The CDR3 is CASSLTDTDAEQFF. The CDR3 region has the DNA TGTGCCAGCAGCTTAACTGACACAGACGCTGAGCAGTTCTTC.

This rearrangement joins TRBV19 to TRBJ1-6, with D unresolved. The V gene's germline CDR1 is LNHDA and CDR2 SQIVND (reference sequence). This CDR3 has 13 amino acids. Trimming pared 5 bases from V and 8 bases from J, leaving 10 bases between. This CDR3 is CASSAMGDSPLHF. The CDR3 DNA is TGTGCCAGTAGTGCCATGGGAGATTCACCCCTCCACTTT. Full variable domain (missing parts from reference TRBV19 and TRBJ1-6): DGGITQSPKYLFRKEGQNVTLSCEQNLNHDAMYWYRQDPGQGLRLIYYSQIVNDFQKGDIAEGYSVSREKKESFPLTVTSAQKNPTAFYLCASSAMGDSPLHFGNGTRLTVT.

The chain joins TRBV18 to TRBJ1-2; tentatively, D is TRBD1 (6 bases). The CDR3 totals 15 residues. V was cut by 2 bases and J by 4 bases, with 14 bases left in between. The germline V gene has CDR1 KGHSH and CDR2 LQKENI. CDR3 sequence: CASSPSSQDSYGYTF. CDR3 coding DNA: TGTGCCAGCTCACCATCATCTCAGGACAGCTATGGCTACACCTTC.

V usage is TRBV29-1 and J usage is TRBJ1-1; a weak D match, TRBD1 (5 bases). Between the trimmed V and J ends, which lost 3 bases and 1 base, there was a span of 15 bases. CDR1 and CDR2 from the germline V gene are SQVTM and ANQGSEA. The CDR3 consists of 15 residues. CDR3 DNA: TGCAGCGTTGACGGGGGAGCACGGAGGAACACTGAAGCTTTCTTT. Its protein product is CSVDGGARRNTEAFF.

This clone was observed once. The CDR3 region has the DNA TGTGCCAGCAGCTGGACTTTTAACACCGGGGAGCTGTTTTTT. Amino acids: CASSWTFNTGELFF. The chain recombines TRBV27 with TRBJ2-2, with D perhaps TRBD2 (5 bases). The CDR3 is 14 amino acids. CDR1 is MNHEY, CDR2 SMNVEV, per germline (reference sequence). V lost 6 bases, J lost 2 bases, and 10 bases lay in between.

This CDR3 is CAISESETGGRETQYF. CDR3 bases: TGTGCCATCAGTGAGTCCGAAACGGGGGGCCGGGAGACCCAGTACTTC. This chain connects TRBV10-3 to TRBJ2-5; perhaps TRBD2 as D (7 bases). The CDR3 contains 16 residues. V was clipped by 0 bases and J by 5 bases, with 16 bases between them. Germline-derived CDR1 and CDR2 are ENHRY and SYGVKD.

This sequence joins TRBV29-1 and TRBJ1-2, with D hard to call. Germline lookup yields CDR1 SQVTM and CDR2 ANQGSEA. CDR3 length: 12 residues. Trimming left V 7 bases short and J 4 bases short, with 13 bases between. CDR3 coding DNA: TGCAGCGCCGAGCCGGGTAGCTATGGCTACACCTTC. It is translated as CSAEPGSYGYTF. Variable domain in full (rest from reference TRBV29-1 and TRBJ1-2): SAVISQKPSRDICQRGTSLTIQCQVDSQVTMMFWYRQQPGQSLTLIATANQGSEATYESGFVIDKFPISRPNLTFSTLTVSNMSPEDSSIYLCSAEPGSYGYTFGSGTRLTVV.

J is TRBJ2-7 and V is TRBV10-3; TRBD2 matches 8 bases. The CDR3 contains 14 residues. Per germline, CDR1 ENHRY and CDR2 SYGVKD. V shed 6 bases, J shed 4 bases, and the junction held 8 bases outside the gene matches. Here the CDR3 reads CAIRPGRGVYEQYF. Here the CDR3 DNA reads TGTGCCATCAGGCCCGGGAGGGGAGTTTACGAGCAGTACTTC.

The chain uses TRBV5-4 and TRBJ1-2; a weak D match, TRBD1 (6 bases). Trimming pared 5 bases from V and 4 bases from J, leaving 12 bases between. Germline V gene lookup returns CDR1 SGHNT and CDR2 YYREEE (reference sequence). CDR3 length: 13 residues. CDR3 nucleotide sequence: TGTGCCAGCAGGAACGACAGGCTCTATGGCTACACCTTC. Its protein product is CASRNDRLYGYTF.